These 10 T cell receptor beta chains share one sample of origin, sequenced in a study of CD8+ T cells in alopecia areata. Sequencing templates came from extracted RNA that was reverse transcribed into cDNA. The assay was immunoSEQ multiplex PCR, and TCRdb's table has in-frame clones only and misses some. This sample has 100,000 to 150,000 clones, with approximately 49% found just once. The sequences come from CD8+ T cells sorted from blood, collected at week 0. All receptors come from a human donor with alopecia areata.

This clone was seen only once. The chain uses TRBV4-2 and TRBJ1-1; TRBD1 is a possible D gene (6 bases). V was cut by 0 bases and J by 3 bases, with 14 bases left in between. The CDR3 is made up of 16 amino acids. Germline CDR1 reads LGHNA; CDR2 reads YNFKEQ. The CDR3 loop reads CASSQDHPGEDTEAFF. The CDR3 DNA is TGTGCCAGCAGCCAAGATCATCCAGGGGAGGACACTGAAGCTTTCTTT.

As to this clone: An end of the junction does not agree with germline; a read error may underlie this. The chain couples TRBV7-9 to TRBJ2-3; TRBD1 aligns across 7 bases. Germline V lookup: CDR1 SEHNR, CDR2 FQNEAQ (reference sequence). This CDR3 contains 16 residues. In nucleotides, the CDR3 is TGTGCCAGCACCTTACCTAGGGACAGTGACCCAGATACGCAGTATTTT. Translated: CASTLPRDSDPDTQYF.

CDR3 sequence: CASRESGTEDYGYTF. CDR3 nucleotide sequence: TGTGCCAGCAGGGAATCGGGGACGGAGGACTATGGCTACACCTTC. The chain uses TRBV6-5 and TRBJ1-2, with TRBD1 as a possible D gene (5 bases). The ends were cut back, 6 bases at V and 3 bases at J, with 17 bases in the middle. Per the germline V gene, CDR1 is MNHEY and CDR2 is SVGAGI. The CDR3 runs 15 residues.

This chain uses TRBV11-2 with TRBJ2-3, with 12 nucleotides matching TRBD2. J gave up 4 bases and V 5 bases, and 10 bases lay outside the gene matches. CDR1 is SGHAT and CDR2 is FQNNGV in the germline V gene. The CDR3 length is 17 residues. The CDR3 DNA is TGTGCCAGCAGCCCAACAGGACTAGCGGGACTCGCAGATACGCAGTATTTT. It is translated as CASSPTGLAGLADTQYF.

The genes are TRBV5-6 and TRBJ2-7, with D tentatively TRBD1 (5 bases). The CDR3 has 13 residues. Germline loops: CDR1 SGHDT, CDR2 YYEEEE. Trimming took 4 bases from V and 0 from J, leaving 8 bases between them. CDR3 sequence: CASSPDISYEQYF. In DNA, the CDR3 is TGTGCCAGCAGCCCGGACATCTCCTACGAGCAGTACTTC.

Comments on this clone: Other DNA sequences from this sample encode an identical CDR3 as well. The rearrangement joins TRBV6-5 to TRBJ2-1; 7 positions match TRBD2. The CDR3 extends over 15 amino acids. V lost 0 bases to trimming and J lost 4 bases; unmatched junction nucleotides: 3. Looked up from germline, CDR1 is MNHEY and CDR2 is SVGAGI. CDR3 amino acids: CASSYSGGSYNEQFF. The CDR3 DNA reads TGTGCCAGCAGTTACTCGGGGGGGTCTTACAATGAGCAGTTCTTC.

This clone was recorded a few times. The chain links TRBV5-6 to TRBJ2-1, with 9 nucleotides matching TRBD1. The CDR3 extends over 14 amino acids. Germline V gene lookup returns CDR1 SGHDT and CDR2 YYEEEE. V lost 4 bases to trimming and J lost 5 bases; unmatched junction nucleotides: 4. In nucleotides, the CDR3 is TGTGCCAGCAGCCTGGGACAGGGCAACAATGAGCAGTTCTTC. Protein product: CASSLGQGNNEQFF.

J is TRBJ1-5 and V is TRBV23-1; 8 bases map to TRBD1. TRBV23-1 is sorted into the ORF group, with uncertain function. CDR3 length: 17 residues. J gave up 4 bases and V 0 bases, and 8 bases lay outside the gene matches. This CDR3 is CASSQSSLGQVNQPQHF. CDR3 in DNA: TGCGCCAGCAGTCAATCGAGCTTGGGACAGGTTAATCAGCCCCAGCATTTT.

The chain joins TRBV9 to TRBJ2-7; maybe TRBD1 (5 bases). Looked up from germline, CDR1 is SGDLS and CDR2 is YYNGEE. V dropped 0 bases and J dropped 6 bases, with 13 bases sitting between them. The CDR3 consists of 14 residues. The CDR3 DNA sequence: TGTGCCAGCAGCGTAGAGGGGCTATCGAGCGAGCAGTACTTC. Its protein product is CASSVEGLSSEQYF.

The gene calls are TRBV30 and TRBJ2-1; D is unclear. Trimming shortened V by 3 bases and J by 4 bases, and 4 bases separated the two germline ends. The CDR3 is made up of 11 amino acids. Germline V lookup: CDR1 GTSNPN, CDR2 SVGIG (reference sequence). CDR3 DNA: TGTGCCTGGAGGGAGTACAATGAGCAGTTCTTC. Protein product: CAWREYNEQFF.